A selection of T cell receptor beta chains follows, all from one sample in a study of low-dose radiotherapy and immunotherapy resistance in tumors. TCRdb independently ran MiXCR on the reads; one entry per CDR3 protein. The sample yields some 82,000 distinct CDR3 sequences, about 19% seen once. Source: PBMCs, taken before treatment. The receptors originated from a male donor with prostate cancer. Both conserved end residues are part of each CDR3. Each record gives: V gene, D gene, clone size, J gene, CDR3 DNA, CDR3 protein. D genes are given only for firm matches. Expanded clones get a size class; other rows say once, few or many, or leave the size out.

>TRBV4-1|TRBD2|once|TRBJ2-1
TGCGCCAGCAGCCTAAAGAGCGGGGGGGCCGGCAATGAGCAGTTCTTC
CASSLKSGGAGNEQFF
>TRBV7-2|TRBD2|NA|TRBJ2-7
TGTGCCAGCACCTTAAGGTCTCCAATGGGACTAGCGGCTTCCTACGAGCAGTACTTC
CASTLRSPMGLAASYEQYF
>TRBV7-2|TRBD1|many|TRBJ2-5
TGTGCCAGCAGCTTAGGACCGGGACAGAGAACCAAAGAGACCCAGTACTTC
CASSLGPGQRTKETQYF
>TRBV9|TRBD1|many|TRBJ2-1
TGTGCCAGCAGCCCCCAGGACAGGTACAATGAGCAGTTCTTC
CASSPQDRYNEQFF
>TRBV30|NA|many|TRBJ2-1
TGTGCCTGGAGTGTATTGTGGAGGAACAATGAGCAGTTCTTC
CAWSVLWRNNEQFF
>TRBV18|NA|NA|TRBJ1-4
TGTGCCAGCTCACCGGTAGGGGAAAAACTGTTTTTT
CASSPVGEKLFF
>TRBV5-6|NA|NA|TRBJ2-7
NA
CASSFYICSAARLAGGFEQYF
>TRBV28|NA|few|TRBJ2-1
TGTGCCAGCCGTCGGTTCGATGAGCAGTTCTTC
CASRRFDEQFF
>TRBV12-3/TRBV12-4|TRBD2|NA|TRBJ2-5
TGTGCCAGCAGTTTAGGAGGGTTGGCTCTAGCGGGAACCCAAGAGACCCAGTACTTC
CASSLGGLALAGTQETQYF
>TRBV11-3|NA|many|TRBJ2-3
TGTGCCAGCAGCTTAGGTCGGTTGAGTGGGCTGATGGATACGCAGTATTTT
CASSLGRLSGLMDTQYF
>TRBV29-1|TRBD2|NA|TRBJ2-1
TGCAGCGTTGAAACGGGAGGGTACAATGAGCAGTTCTTC
CSVETGGYNEQFF
>TRBV19|TRBD2|many|TRBJ2-3
TGTGCCAGTAGCGGGACGGGGGGGAGCACAGATACGCAGTATTTT
CASSGTGGSTDTQYF
>TRBV4-1|NA|many|TRBJ1-5
TGCGCCAGCAGCCAAGGCCCCCAATGGGATGGCAATCAGCCCCAGCATTTT
CASSQGPQWDGNQPQHF
>TRBV5-6|TRBD2|many|TRBJ2-2
TGTGCCAGCAGCTTTGGACTAGGGACGAACACCGGGGAGCTGTTTTTT
CASSFGLGTNTGELFF
>TRBV30|TRBD2|many|TRBJ2-2
TGTGCCTGCCTCATGCGGGAGGGTTGGACCGGGGAGCTGTTTTTT
CACLMREGWTGELFF
>TRBV19|NA|NA|TRBJ1-1
TGTGACAGTAGGATAAACACTGAAGCTTTCTTT
CDSRINTEAFF
>TRBV29-1|NA|many|TRBJ2-3
TGCAGCGTCGTTTCCGGAGTTAGAACAGATACGCAGTATTTT
CSVVSGVRTDTQYF
>TRBV7-2|NA|many|TRBJ2-1
TGTGCCAGCAGTGTGTCAGGGTACAATGAGCAGTTCTTC
CASSVSGYNEQFF
>TRBV7-9|TRBD2|NA|TRBJ2-1
TGTGCCAGCAGCGCCGGACTAGCGGGACTAAATGAGCAGTTCTTC
CASSAGLAGLNEQFF
>TRBV29-1|TRBD1|many|TRBJ2-7
TGCAGCGTTGGGGGACAGACCTACGAGCAGTACTTC
CSVGGQTYEQYF
>TRBV6-1|NA|few|TRBJ2-2
TGTGCCAGCACCAAGGGGATGGGGAGTCTAACCCCCGGGGAGCTGTTTTTT
CASTKGMGSLTPGELFF
>TRBV7-2|NA|many|TRBJ1-1
TGTGCCAGCAGCTTACAGGCCCGGACAGCAGAAGCTTTCTTT
CASSLQARTAEAFF
>TRBV5-1|NA|many|TRBJ1-3
TGCGCCAGCAGCCCAGTGTTCTCTGGAAACACCATATATTTT
CASSPVFSGNTIYF
>TRBV3-1|NA|many|TRBJ1-1
TGTGCCAGCTCACATCGAGACACTGAAGCTTTCTTT
CASSHRDTEAFF
>TRBV12-3/TRBV12-4|TRBD1|many|TRBJ1-1
TGTGCCAGCAGTTCTTTGGGACAGCGGACGTTGAACACTGAAGCTTTCTTT
CASSSLGQRTLNTEAFF
>TRBV20-1|NA|few|TRBJ1-5
TGCAGTGCTAGAGGGGGTCAGCCCCAGCATTTT
CSARGGQPQHF
>TRBV29-1|TRBD2|many|TRBJ2-1
TGCAGCGTTGAAGAGGGACTAGCTTTGATCTTC
CSVEEGLALIF